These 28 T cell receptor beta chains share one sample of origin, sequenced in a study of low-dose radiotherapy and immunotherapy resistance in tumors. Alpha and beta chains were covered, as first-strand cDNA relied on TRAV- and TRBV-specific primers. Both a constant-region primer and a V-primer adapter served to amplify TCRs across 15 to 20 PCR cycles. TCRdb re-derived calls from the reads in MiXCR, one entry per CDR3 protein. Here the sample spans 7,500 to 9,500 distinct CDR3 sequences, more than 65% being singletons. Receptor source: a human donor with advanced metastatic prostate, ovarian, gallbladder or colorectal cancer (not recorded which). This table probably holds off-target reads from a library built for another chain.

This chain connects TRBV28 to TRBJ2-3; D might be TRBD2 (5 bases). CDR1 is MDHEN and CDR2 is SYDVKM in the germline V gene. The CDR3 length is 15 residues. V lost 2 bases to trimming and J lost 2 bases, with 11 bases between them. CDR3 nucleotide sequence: TGTGCCAGCAGTTTAGCGGAGGACCCCACAGATACGCAGTATTTT. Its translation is CASSLAEDPTDTQYF. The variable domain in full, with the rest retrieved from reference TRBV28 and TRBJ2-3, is DVKVTQSSRYLVKRTGEKVFLECVQDMDHENMFWYRQDPGLGLRLIYFSYDVKMKEKGDIPEGYSVSREKKERFSLILESASTNQTSMYLCASSLAEDPTDTQYFGPGTRLTVL.

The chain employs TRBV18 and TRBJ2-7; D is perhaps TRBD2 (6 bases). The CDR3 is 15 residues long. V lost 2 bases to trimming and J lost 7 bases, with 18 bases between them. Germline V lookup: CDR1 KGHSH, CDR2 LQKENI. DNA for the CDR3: TGTGCCAGCTCACCAGGCGGCGGGACCCCGGGGGAGCAGTACTTC. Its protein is CASSPGGGTPGEQYF.

The CDR3 is CASSGSSGKGGNIQYF. The CDR3 DNA reads TGTGCCAGCAGTGGGTCTAGCGGGAAGGGAGGGAACATTCAGTACTTC. The J gene is TRBJ2-4, the V gene TRBV2; 9 bases fit TRBD2. Unmatched junction bases numbered 11, after V lost 4 bases and J lost 7 bases. The CDR3 loop spans 16 amino acids. From germline, CDR1 is SNHLY and CDR2 FYNNEI.

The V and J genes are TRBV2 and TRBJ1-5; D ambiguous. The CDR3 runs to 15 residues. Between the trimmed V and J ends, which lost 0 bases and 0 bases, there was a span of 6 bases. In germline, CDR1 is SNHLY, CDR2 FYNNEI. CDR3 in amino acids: CASSEAAYSNQPQHF. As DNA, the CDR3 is TGTGCCAGCAGTGAAGCAGCTTATAGCAATCAGCCCCAGCATTTT.

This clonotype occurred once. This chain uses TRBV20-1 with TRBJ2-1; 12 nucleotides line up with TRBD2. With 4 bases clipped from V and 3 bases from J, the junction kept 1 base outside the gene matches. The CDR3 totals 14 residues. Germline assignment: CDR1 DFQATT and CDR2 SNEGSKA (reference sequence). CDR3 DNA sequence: TGCAGTGCTAAGACTAGCGGGAGCTACAATGAGCAGTTCTTC. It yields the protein CSAKTSGSYNEQFF.

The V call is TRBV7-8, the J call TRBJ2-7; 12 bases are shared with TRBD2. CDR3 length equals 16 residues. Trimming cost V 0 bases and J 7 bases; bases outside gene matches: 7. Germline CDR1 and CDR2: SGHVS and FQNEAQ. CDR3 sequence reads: CASSLARTSGAQEQYF. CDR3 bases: TGTGCCAGCAGCTTAGCGCGGACTAGCGGGGCCCAAGAGCAGTACTTC.

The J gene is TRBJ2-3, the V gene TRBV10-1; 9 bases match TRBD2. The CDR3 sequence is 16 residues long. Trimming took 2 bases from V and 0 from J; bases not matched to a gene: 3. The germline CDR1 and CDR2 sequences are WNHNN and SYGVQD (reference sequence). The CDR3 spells CASSEKRGVSTDTQYF. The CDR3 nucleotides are TGCGCCAGCAGTGAGAAGCGGGGGGTTAGCACAGATACGCAGTATTTT.

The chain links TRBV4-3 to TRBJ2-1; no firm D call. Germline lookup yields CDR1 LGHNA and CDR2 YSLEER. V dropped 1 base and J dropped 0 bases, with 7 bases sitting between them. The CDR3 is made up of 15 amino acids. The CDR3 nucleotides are TGCGCCAGCAGCCAAGCAGGTGACTCCTACAATGAGCAGTTCTTC. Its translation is CASSQAGDSYNEQFF.

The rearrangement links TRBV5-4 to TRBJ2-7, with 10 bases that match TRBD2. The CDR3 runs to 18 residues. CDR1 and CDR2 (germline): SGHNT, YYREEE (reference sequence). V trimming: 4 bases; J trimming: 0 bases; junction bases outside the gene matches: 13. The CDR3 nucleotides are TGTGCCAGCAGCAGGGCTCTTAGCGGGGGGCGGAGCTCCTACGAGCAGTACTTC. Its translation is CASSRALSGGRSSYEQYF.

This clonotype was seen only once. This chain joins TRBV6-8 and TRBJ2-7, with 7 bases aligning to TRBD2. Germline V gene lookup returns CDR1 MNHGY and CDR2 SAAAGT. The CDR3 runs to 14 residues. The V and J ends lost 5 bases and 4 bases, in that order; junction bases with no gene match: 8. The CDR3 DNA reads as TGTGCCAGCAGTGAAGCTGGGGGGGAGTACGAGCAGTACTTC. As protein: CASSEAGGEYEQYF.

This chain's CDR3 is CASSLARGAVSYNEQFF. The CDR3 DNA reads TGCGCCAGCAGCTTGGCCCGGGGGGCGGTTTCCTACAATGAGCAGTTCTTC. The chain uses TRBV5-1 and TRBJ2-1; a possible D gene is TRBD2 (7 bases). The CDR3 is 17 residues long. The V and J ends lost 0 bases and 1 base respectively, with 14 bases between them. Germline V gene lookup returns CDR1 SGHRS and CDR2 YFSETQ.

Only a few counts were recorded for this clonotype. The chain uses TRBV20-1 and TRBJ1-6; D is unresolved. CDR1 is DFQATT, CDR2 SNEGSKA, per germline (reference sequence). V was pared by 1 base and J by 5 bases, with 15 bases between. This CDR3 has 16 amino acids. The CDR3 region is CSARVGHSLDNSPLHF. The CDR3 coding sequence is TGCAGTGCTAGAGTCGGCCATTCCCTAGATAATTCACCCCTCCACTTT.

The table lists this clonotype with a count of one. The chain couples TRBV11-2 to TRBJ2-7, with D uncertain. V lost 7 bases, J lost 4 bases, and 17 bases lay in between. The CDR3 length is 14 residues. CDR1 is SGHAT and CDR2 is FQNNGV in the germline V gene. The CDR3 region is CASTLSPLTYEQYF. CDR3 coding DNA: TGTGCCAGCACCCTTAGTCCACTTACATACGAGCAGTACTTC.

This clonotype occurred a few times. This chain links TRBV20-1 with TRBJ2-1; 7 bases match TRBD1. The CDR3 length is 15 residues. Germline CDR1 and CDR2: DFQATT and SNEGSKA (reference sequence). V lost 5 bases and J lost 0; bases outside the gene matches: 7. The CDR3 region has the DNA TGCAGTGCTGGGACAGTTGAATACTCCTACAATGAGCAGTTCTTC. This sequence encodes CSAGTVEYSYNEQFF.

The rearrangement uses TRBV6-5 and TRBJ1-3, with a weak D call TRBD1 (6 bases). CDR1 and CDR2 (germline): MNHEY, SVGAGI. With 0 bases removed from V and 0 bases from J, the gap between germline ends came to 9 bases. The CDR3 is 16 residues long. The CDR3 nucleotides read TGTGCCAGCAGTTACTCGGGACAAACCTCTGGAAACACCATATATTTT. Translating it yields CASSYSGQTSGNTIYF.

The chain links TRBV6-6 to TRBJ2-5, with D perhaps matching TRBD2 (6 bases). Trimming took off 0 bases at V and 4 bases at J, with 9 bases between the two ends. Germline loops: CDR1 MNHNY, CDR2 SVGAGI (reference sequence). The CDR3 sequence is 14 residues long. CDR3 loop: CASSYSISGETQYF. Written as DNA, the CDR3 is TGTGCCAGCAGTTACTCGATTAGCGGAGAGACCCAGTACTTC.

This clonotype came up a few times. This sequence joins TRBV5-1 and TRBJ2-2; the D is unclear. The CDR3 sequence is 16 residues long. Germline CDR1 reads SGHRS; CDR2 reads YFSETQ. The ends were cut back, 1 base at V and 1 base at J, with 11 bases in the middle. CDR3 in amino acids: CASSLRAMGNTGELFF. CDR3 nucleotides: TGCGCCAGCAGCTTGCGCGCGATGGGGAACACCGGGGAGCTGTTTTTT.

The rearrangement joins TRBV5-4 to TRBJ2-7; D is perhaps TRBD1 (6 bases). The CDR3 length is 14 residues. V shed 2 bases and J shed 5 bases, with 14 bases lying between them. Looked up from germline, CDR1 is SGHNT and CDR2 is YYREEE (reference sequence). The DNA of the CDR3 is TGTGCCAGCAGCTTCCAGGGGCGCGTCCACGAGCAGTACTTC. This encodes CASSFQGRVHEQYF.

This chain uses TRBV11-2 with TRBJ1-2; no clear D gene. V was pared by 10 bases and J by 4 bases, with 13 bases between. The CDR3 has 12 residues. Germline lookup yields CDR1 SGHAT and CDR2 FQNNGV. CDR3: CATYRDPYGYTF. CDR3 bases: TGTGCCACCTACCGGGATCCCTATGGCTACACCTTC.

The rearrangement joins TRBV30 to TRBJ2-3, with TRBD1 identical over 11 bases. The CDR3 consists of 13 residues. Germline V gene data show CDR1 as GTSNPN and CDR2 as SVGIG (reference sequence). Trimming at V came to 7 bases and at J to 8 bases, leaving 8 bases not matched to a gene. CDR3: CALDRGHTGTQYF. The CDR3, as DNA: TGTGCCTTGGACAGGGGGCATACGGGTACGCAGTATTTT.

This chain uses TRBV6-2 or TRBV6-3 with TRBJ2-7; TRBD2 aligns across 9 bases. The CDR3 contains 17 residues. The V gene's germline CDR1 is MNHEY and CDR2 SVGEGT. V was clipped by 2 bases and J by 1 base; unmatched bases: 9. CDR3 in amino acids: CASSYGRASGTSYEQYF. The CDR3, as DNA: TGTGCCAGCAGTTACGGGAGGGCTAGCGGGACGTCCTACGAGCAGTACTTC.

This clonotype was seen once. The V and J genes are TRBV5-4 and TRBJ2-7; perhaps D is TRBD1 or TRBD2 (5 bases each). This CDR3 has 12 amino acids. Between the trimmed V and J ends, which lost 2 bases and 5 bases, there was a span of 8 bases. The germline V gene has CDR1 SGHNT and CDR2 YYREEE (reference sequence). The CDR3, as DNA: TGTGCCAGCAGCTTCGGGGCCAACGAGCAGTACTTC. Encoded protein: CASSFGANEQYF.

Here the CDR3 DNA reads TGCAGCGTTGCCCTCTCCGGAGGGGGCGTTGAAGCTTTCTTT. This codes for CSVALSGGGVEAFF. V gene TRBV29-1 combines with J gene TRBJ1-1; 7 bases line up with TRBD1. Germline V gene sequence: CDR1 SQVTM, CDR2 ANQGSEA. Trimming removed 4 bases from V and 7 bases from J; junction bases left unmatched: 12. This CDR3 has 14 residues.

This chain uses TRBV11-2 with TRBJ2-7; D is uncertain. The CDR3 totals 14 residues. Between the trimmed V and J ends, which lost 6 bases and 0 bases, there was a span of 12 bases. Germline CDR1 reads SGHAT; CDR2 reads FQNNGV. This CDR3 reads CASSPGGSSYEQYF. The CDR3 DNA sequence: TGTGCCAGCAGTCCAGGCGGTAGCTCCTACGAGCAGTACTTC.

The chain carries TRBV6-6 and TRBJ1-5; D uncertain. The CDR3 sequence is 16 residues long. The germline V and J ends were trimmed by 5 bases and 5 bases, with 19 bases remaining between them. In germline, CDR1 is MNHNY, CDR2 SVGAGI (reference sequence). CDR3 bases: TGTGCCAGCAGTCTGACACGGGGAGGGAGTTATCAGCCCCAGCATTTT. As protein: CASSLTRGGSYQPQHF.

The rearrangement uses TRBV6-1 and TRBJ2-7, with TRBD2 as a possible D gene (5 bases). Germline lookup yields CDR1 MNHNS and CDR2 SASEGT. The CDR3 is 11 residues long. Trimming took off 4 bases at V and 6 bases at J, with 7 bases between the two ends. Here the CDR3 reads CASSGRVEQYF. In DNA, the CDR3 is TGTGCCAGCAGTGGGCGGGTCGAGCAGTACTTC.

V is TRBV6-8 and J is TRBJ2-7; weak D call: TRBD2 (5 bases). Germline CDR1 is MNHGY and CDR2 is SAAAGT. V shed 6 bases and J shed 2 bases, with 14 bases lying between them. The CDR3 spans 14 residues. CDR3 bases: TGTGCCAGCAGAAAATCAGACGGGACCTACGAGCAGTACTTC. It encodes CASRKSDGTYEQYF.

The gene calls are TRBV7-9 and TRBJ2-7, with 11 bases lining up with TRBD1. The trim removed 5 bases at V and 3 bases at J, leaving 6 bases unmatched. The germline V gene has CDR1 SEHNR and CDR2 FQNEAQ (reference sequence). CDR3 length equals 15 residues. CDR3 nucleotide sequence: TGTGCCAGCAGCCCCGGGACAGGGGGATTCTACGAGCAGTACTTC. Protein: CASSPGTGGFYEQYF. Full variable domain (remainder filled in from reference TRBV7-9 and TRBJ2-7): DTGVSQNPRHKITKRGQNVTFRCDPISEHNRLYWYRQTLGQGPEFLTYFQNEAQLEKSRLLSDRFSAERPKGSFSTLEIQRTEQGDSAMYLCASSPGTGGFYEQYFGPGTRLTVT.